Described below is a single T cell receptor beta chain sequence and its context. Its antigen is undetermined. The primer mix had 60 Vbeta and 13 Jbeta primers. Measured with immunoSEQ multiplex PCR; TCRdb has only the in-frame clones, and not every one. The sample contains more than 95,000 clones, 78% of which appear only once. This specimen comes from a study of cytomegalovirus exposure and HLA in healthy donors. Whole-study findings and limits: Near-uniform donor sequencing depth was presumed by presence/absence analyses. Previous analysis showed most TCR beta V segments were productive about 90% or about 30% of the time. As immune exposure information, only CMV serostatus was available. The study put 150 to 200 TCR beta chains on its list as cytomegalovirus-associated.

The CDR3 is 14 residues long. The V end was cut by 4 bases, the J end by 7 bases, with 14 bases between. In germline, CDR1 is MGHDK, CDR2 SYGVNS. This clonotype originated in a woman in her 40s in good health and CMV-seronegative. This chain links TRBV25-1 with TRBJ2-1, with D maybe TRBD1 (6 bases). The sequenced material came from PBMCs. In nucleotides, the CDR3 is TGTGCCAGCAGTGTACAGGGAAAGAGGAATGAGCAGTTCTTC. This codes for CASSVQGKRNEQFF.